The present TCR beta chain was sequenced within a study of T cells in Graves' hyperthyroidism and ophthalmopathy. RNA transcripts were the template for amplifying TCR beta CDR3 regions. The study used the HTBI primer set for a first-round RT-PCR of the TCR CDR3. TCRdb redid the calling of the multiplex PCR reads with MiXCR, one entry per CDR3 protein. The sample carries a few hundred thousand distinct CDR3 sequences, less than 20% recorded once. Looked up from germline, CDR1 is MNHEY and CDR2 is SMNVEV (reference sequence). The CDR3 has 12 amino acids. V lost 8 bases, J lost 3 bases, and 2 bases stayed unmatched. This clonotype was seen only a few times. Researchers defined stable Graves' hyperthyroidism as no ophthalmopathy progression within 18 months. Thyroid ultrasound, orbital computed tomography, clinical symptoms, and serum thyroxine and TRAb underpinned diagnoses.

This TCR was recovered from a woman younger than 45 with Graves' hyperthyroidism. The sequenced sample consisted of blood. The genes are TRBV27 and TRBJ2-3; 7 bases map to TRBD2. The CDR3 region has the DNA TGTGCCAGCTTTAGCGGGACAGATACGCAGTATTTT. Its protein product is CASFSGTDTQYF.